These 10 T cell receptor beta chains were sequenced from one sample in a study of a mutant IDH1 vaccine in newly diagnosed glioma. For these receptors, no antigen is known. Time point here: week 23, last vaccination. Each dose delivered 300 ug of mutant IDH1 20-mer peptide subcutaneously with imiquimod. Only in-frame clones appear in the TCRdb table, and some are missing; sequencing was by immunoSEQ multiplex PCR. The data contain about 30,000 clones, approximately 88% of them singletons. The input for sequencing was PBMCs, taken from a glioma patient whose treatment included an IDH1 peptide vaccine. All receptors derive from a man aged 35-49 years with glioma.

This clone was seen a single time. The CDR3 DNA follows: TGTGCCTGGAGTATCAGCAGGGGGCGCAGGCAGCCCCAGCATTTT. Translation gives CAWSISRGRRQPQHF. The genes are TRBV30 and TRBJ1-5, with TRBD1 matching over 8 bases. Germline V lookup: CDR1 GTSNPN, CDR2 SVGIG (reference sequence). V lost 2 bases and J lost 7; bases outside the gene matches: 10. The CDR3 loop spans 15 amino acids.

This clone has a single count. The genes are TRBV5-1 and TRBJ1-1, with TRBD1 matching 10 bases. Unmatched junction bases numbered 16, after V lost 4 bases and J lost 7 bases. The CDR3 totals 17 residues. CDR1 is SGHRS, CDR2 YFSETQ, per germline. The CDR3 loop reads CASSLQERGQGRDEAFF. As DNA, the CDR3 is TGCGCCAGCAGCCTTCAGGAGAGGGGACAGGGGAGAGATGAAGCTTTCTTT.

The J gene is TRBJ1-4, the V gene TRBV6-5; D perhaps matches TRBD1 (5 bases). CDR3 length: 14 amino acids. V lost 2 bases, J lost 8 bases, and 12 bases lay in between. Looked up from germline, CDR1 is MNHEY and CDR2 is SVGAGI. DNA of the CDR3: TGTGCCAGCAGTTACATGAGGGGCTCCGAAAAACTGTTTTTT. It is translated as CASSYMRGSEKLFF.

V usage is TRBV5-1 and J usage is TRBJ1-1; D remains ambiguous. Germline lookup yields CDR1 SGHRS and CDR2 YFSETQ. CDR3 length: 13 amino acids. The V end lost 0 bases, the J end lost 1 base, and 4 bases lay between the germline ends. CDR3: CASSLDANTEAFF. For the CDR3, the DNA is TGCGCCAGCAGCTTGGACGCGAACACTGAAGCTTTCTTT.

The chain carries TRBV19 and TRBJ2-2, with a possible D match to TRBD1 (6 bases). V was trimmed by 3 bases and J by 3 bases, leaving 11 bases between them. Germline CDR1 LNHDA, CDR2 SQIVND (reference sequence). This CDR3 contains 15 residues. The DNA of the CDR3 is TGTGCCAGTAGTATGTCCCACAGGGACACCGGGGAGCTGTTTTTT. Amino acids: CASSMSHRDTGELFF.

V and J are TRBV25-1 and TRBJ2-7; 12 bases are a match to TRBD1. The CDR3 sequence is 16 residues long. Germline V gene lookup returns CDR1 MGHDK and CDR2 SYGVNS. Trimming cost V 1 base and J 4 bases; bases outside gene matches: 5. The CDR3 sequence: CASSESGTGGEYEQYF. The CDR3 coding sequence is TGTGCCAGCAGTGAATCCGGGACAGGGGGCGAGTACGAGCAGTACTTC.

The CDR3 sequence: CAISRPGSYEQYV. The CDR3 DNA reads TGTGCCATCAGTCGACCCGGGTCCTACGAGCAGTACGTC. The chain carries TRBV10-3 and TRBJ2-7; no reliable D call. The CDR3 is made up of 13 amino acids. Germline lookup yields CDR1 ENHRY and CDR2 SYGVKD. V was clipped by 5 bases and J by 1 base, with 9 bases between them.

CDR3 region: CASSSLDKNTEAFF. CDR3 DNA: TGTGCCAGCAGTTCCCTTGACAAGAACACTGAAGCTTTCTTT. The chain links TRBV7-8 to TRBJ1-1, with D uncertain. The CDR3 has 14 amino acids. Germline CDR1 is SGHVS and CDR2 is FQNEAQ. V dropped 6 bases and J dropped 1 base, with 12 bases sitting between them.

The chain employs TRBV5-4 and TRBJ1-6; 7 bases are shared with TRBD1. Trimming took 5 bases from V and 6 from J; bases not matched to a gene: 5. This CDR3 is built from 14 residues. The germline gives CDR1 SGHNT, CDR2 YYREEE (reference sequence). The CDR3, as DNA: TGTGCCAGCAGTCAAGACAGGGTTAATTCACCCCTCCACTTT. Translation gives CASSQDRVNSPLHF.

The chain joins TRBV6-1 to TRBJ1-1; D is perhaps TRBD1 (5 bases). V lost 0 bases, J lost 11 bases, and 10 bases lay in between. Germline V gives CDR1 MNHNS, CDR2 SASEGT. The CDR3 totals 12 residues. The CDR3 DNA reads as TGTGCCAGCAGTGAAGCTCGGGACCGGGCTTTCTTT. Residues: CASSEARDRAFF.